What follows describes a single T cell receptor delta chain. Its matching antigen is unknown. Germline CDR1 reads TSWWSYY; CDR2 reads QGS. V lost 5 bases, J lost 0 bases, and 25 bases lay in between. The CDR3 totals 19 residues. RNA was extracted from the cells and then reverse transcribed. Multiplex PCR used pooled V-gene forward primers and a constant-region reverse primer to amplify CDR3s. TCRdb reanalysed the multiplex PCR reads via CATT. The data show 80,000 or so delta-chain clones, 30% to 40% seen once. This entry belongs to a study of Vδ1+ human thymocytes. General observations from the study: In the thymus, TRG and TRD repertoires looked highly polyclonal with Gaussian CDR3 lengths.

The sample taken for sequencing was Vdelta1+ gamma-delta thymocytes from the thymus. Subset noted: FACS-sorted CD3+ TCRalphabeta- TCRVdelta1+ TCRVdelta2- thymocytes. The origin of this receptor is a boy in the first two years of life who had congenital heart surgery. The chain links TRDV1 to TRDJ1; D is unresolved. CDR3 sequence (DNA): TGTGCTCTTGGGCCGACCAAGGAGGTCCGGGCCGAATACACCGATAAACTCATCTTT. Its translation: CALGPTKEVRAEYTDKLIF.